This T cell receptor (beta chain) originates from a study of shared clonotypes between healthy human individuals. General observations from the study: Lower generation probabilities were found for non-shared clonotypes than for those shared by all four donors.

Using immunoSEQ multiplex PCR, the repertoire was profiled, and TCRdb retains in-frame clones only, with some absent. The table has about 2.4 million clones, 80% to 95% seen once. Germline loops: CDR1 MGHDK, CDR2 SYGVNS. V was trimmed by 4 bases and J by 2 bases, leaving 20 bases between them. The CDR3 has 17 amino acids. On this clone itself: Its antigen is not identified.

Sequencing was carried out using naive CD4+ T cells from PBMCs. Subset described: CD45RA+ positively selected. The origin of this receptor is a man aged 18 to 29 in good health. Some clones in this sample may be carry-over from other donors' samples. The chain has TRBV25-1 and TRBJ2-5; D call uncertain. The chain's CDR3 is CASSVLGQNPDQETQYF. CDR3 bases: TGTGCCAGCAGTGTACTCGGGCAGAACCCAGATCAAGAGACCCAGTACTTC.